Following are 28 T cell receptor beta chains from one sample sequenced in a study of blood T cell repertoires in COVID-19. Assay: immunoSEQ multiplex PCR; the TCRdb copy retains only in-frame clones and omits some. The sample has around 100,000 clones; around 90% are singletons. Material: peripheral blood. The receptors were gathered from a man aged 45-60 years with active COVID-19.

This rearrangement joins TRBV5-6 to TRBJ1-1, with 10 nucleotides matching TRBD1. The CDR3 is 14 residues long. Germline assignment: CDR1 SGHDT and CDR2 YYEEEE. The trim removed 4 bases at V and 5 bases at J, leaving 5 bases unmatched. CDR3 nucleotide sequence: TGTGCCAGCAGCAGACAGGGGGCGCGGACTGAAGCTTTCTTT. Translation: CASSRQGARTEAFF.

The chain has TRBV6-2 or TRBV6-3 and TRBJ2-2; 10 nucleotides line up with TRBD2. CDR3 length equals 14 residues. Trimming removed 2 bases from V and 8 bases from J; junction bases left unmatched: 2. Looked up from germline, CDR1 is MNHEY and CDR2 is SVGEGT. The CDR3 sequence: CASSYGTSVGELFF. The DNA for the CDR3 is TGTGCCAGCAGTTACGGGACTAGCGTGGGGGAGCTGTTTTTT.

V gene TRBV7-3 combines with J gene TRBJ1-4; 9 bases fit TRBD1. Germline lookup yields CDR1 SGHTA and CDR2 FQGTGA. There are 15 residues in the CDR3. Germline trimming cut 4 bases from V and 7 bases from J; bases unmatched to any gene: 7. CDR3 nucleotides: TGTGCCAGCAGCTCTGACAGGGGGAGGGGTGAAAAACTGTTTTTT. Translation: CASSSDRGRGEKLFF.

This clone was seen only once. The rearrangement joins TRBV20-1 to TRBJ2-5; D gene ambiguous. The CDR3 runs to 10 residues. Germline CDR1 reads DFQATT; CDR2 reads SNEGSKA (reference sequence). Trimming pared 4 bases from V and 3 bases from J, leaving 3 bases between. The CDR3 region has the DNA TGCAGTGCTACGGAAGAGACCCAGTACTTC. Residues: CSATEETQYF.

The CDR3 is CTSSQKQGISDTQYF. As DNA, the CDR3 is TGCACCAGCAGCCAGAAGCAGGGTATATCAGATACGCAGTATTTT. V gene TRBV1 combines with J gene TRBJ2-3; the D call of TRBD1 is as the table states it, not checked on the DNA. TRBV1 is a documented pseudogene. The CDR3 totals 15 residues.

This clone occurred once. The J gene is TRBJ1-2, the V gene TRBV19; D is possibly TRBD1 (6 bases). The CDR3 contains 15 residues. Per the germline V gene, CDR1 is LNHDA and CDR2 is SQIVND (reference sequence). The V end was cut by 4 bases, the J end by 7 bases, with 19 bases between. The CDR3 region has the DNA TGTGCCAGTAGTAAGTCAGCCGGGACATCGTCTGGCTACACCTTC. Protein product: CASSKSAGTSSGYTF. The entire variable domain, with the rest obtained from reference TRBV19 and TRBJ1-2, is as follows: DGGITQSPKYLFRKEGQNVTLSCEQNLNHDAMYWYRQDPGQGLRLIYYSQIVNDFQKGDIAEGYSVSREKKESFPLTVTSAQKNPTAFYLCASSKSAGTSSGYTFGSGTRLTVV.

The chain combines TRBV27 with TRBJ1-1; the match to TRBD1 covers 11 bases. This CDR3 is 19 amino acids long. Germline V gene data show CDR1 as MNHEY and CDR2 as SMNVEV (reference sequence). J gave up 8 bases and V 7 bases, and 24 bases lay outside the gene matches. CDR3 DNA sequence: TGTGCCAGCAAAATTGGGACAGGGGGATATAAGGGGCGACGGGGGGAAGCTTTCTTT. It is translated as CASKIGTGGYKGRRGEAFF.

The chain links TRBV5-1 to TRBJ2-2; TRBD1 matches at 8 bases. Germline V gene sequence: CDR1 SGHRS, CDR2 YFSETQ. This CDR3 is built from 17 residues. V lost 2 bases and J lost 8; bases outside the gene matches: 14. This CDR3 reads CASSFLKGQAKEGELFF. DNA of the CDR3: TGCGCCAGCAGCTTCTTAAAGGGACAGGCTAAGGAAGGGGAGCTGTTTTTT.

V is TRBV9 and J is TRBJ1-2, with D hard to call. The length of the CDR3 is 12 residues. V was cut by 0 bases and J by 4 bases, with 4 bases left in between. Germline V gene lookup returns CDR1 SGDLS and CDR2 YYNGEE. CDR3 in amino acids: CASSVDGYGYTF. The CDR3 DNA follows: TGTGCCAGCAGCGTAGACGGCTATGGCTACACCTTC.

This sequence joins TRBV11-1 and TRBJ2-7; D may be TRBD1 (6 bases). This CDR3 has 12 amino acids. V shed 4 bases and J shed 4 bases, with 8 bases lying between them. Germline CDR1 SGHAT, CDR2 FQDESV (reference sequence). CDR3 in amino acids: CASSSDRYEQYF. The CDR3 region has the DNA TGTGCCAGCAGCTCGGACAGATACGAGCAGTACTTC.

The sample holds a few counts of this clone. This chain connects TRBV6-1 to TRBJ1-5; a possible D gene is TRBD1 (6 bases). This CDR3 spans 17 amino acids. Looked up from germline, CDR1 is MNHNS and CDR2 is SASEGT. Trimming left V 3 bases short and J 2 bases short, with 17 bases between. Here the CDR3 DNA reads TGTGCCAGCAGTGAGGGTGCAGGGGCCCTTGGCAATCAGCCCCAGCATTTT. Protein sequence: CASSEGAGALGNQPQHF.

This clone was seen only a few times. The V gene is TRBV6-5, the J gene TRBJ2-1; 9 bases map to TRBD2. The trim removed 8 bases at V and 9 bases at J, leaving 11 bases unmatched. Per germline, CDR1 MNHEY and CDR2 SVGAGI. The CDR3 contains 14 residues. The CDR3 region is CASRPRGGLGEQFF. In DNA, the CDR3 is TGTGCCAGCCGTCCGCGGGGGGGCCTTGGTGAGCAGTTCTTC.

The table lists this clone with a few counts. This chain links TRBV6-5 with TRBJ2-1, with D perhaps TRBD1 (5 bases). The CDR3 is 15 amino acids. CDR1 is MNHEY and CDR2 is SVGAGI in the germline V gene. V was clipped by 6 bases and J by 0 bases, with 12 bases between them. CDR3 nucleotide sequence: TGTGCCAGCAGGGTCAGGGATAGCTCCTACAATGAGCAGTTCTTC. Its protein product is CASRVRDSSYNEQFF.

V gene TRBV11-2 combines with J gene TRBJ2-7, with D maybe TRBD2 (7 bases). The CDR3 has 16 residues. Per the germline V gene, CDR1 is SGHAT and CDR2 is FQNNGV. Trimming pared 7 bases from V and 4 bases from J, leaving 23 bases between. CDR3 in amino acids: CASIEEGGASFYEQYF. The CDR3 DNA reads as TGTGCCAGCATCGAGGAAGGGGGGGCTAGTTTTTACGAGCAGTACTTC.

The genes are TRBV5-6 and TRBJ2-7, with 12 nucleotides matching TRBD1. The CDR3 covers 17 residues. The V gene's germline CDR1 is SGHDT and CDR2 YYEEEE. Trimming removed 2 bases from V and 4 bases from J; junction bases left unmatched: 10. CDR3 amino acids: CASSFYPGQGAEYEQYF. In nucleotides, the CDR3 is TGTGCCAGCAGCTTCTACCCGGGACAGGGGGCAGAGTACGAGCAGTACTTC.

This chain's CDR3 is CASSRIAGGVNEQFF. In DNA form, the CDR3 reads TGTGCCAGCAGCCGAATAGCGGGGGGGGTAAATGAGCAGTTCTTC. The genes are TRBV6-5 and TRBJ2-1; the match to TRBD2 covers 11 bases. With 6 bases clipped from V and 7 bases from J, the junction kept 8 bases outside the gene matches. The length of the CDR3 is 15 residues. Per the germline V gene, CDR1 is MNHEY and CDR2 is SVGAGI.

The chain couples TRBV2 to TRBJ1-5; 12 bases are a match to TRBD1. Trimming cost V 6 bases and J 5 bases; bases outside gene matches: 11. This CDR3 comprises 17 residues. The germline V gene encodes CDR1 SNHLY and CDR2 FYNNEI. CDR3 in amino acids: CASSHPPGTGGYQPQHF. The CDR3, as DNA: TGTGCCAGCAGCCACCCCCCCGGGACAGGGGGCTATCAGCCCCAGCATTTT.

The chain employs TRBV6-5 and TRBJ2-1; 7 bases line up with TRBD1. The V gene's germline CDR1 is MNHEY and CDR2 SVGAGI. The CDR3 is 12 amino acids. The V segment lost 6 bases and the J segment 6 bases; nucleotides outside the gene matches: 2. The CDR3 reads CASSRQGNEQFF. CDR3 nucleotides: TGTGCCAGCAGCAGACAGGGCAATGAGCAGTTCTTC.

The J gene is TRBJ1-2, the V gene TRBV19, with D tentatively TRBD1 (6 bases). V shed 1 base and J shed 5 bases, with 14 bases lying between them. Germline loops: CDR1 LNHDA, CDR2 SQIVND (reference sequence). This CDR3 comprises 15 residues. As DNA, the CDR3 is TGTGCCAGTAGTATAGGGGAGGGGGTTTCTTATGGCTACACCTTC. Its translation is CASSIGEGVSYGYTF.

In its sample, this clone was seen once. This rearrangement joins TRBV6-4 to TRBJ2-2; no reliable D call. Germline-derived CDR1 and CDR2 are MRHNA and SNTAGT. V shed 4 bases and J shed 5 bases, with 8 bases lying between them. CDR3 length: 13 residues. CDR3 in DNA: TGTGCCAGCAGTGGACAAGAGACCGGGGAGCTGTTTTTT. It yields the protein CASSGQETGELFF.

This clone was seen a handful of times. The CDR3 DNA is TGTGCCAGCAGCTTGGAGGTTTACAGAGGAGGGACAGATACGCAGTATTTT. This encodes CASSLEVYRGGTDTQYF. This chain joins TRBV5-4 and TRBJ2-3; possibly TRBD2 for D (6 bases). V shed 0 bases and J shed 3 bases, with 17 bases lying between them. Germline V gene lookup returns CDR1 SGHNT and CDR2 YYREEE (reference sequence). The CDR3 is 17 residues long.

This chain connects TRBV12-3 or TRBV12-4 to TRBJ1-1; 7 bases are a match to TRBD1. The junction had 3 bases not matched to a gene; V was cut back by 4 bases and J by 7 bases. CDR3 size: 12 residues. CDR3 protein: CASSYGDSEAFF. CDR3 nucleotides: TGTGCCAGCAGTTACGGGGACAGTGAAGCTTTCTTT.

The chain carries TRBV30 and TRBJ1-1; 10 nucleotides agree with TRBD1. The V gene end was trimmed by 5 bases and the J gene end by 5 bases; junction bases not matched to a gene: 5. The CDR3 is made up of 13 amino acids. Germline values: CDR1 GTSNPN, CDR2 SVGIG (reference sequence). In DNA form, the CDR3 reads TGTGCCTGGGGGGACAGGGGCAGGACTGAAGCTTTCTTT. Translation gives CAWGDRGRTEAFF.

The V gene is TRBV9, the J gene TRBJ2-3; TRBD2 is a possible D gene (6 bases). V lost 5 bases to trimming and J lost 0 bases, with 13 bases between them. This CDR3 comprises 15 residues. Germline V gene data show CDR1 as SGDLS and CDR2 as YYNGEE. CDR3 sequence: CASSEAGFSTDTQYF. In DNA form, the CDR3 reads TGTGCCAGCAGTGAAGCGGGCTTTAGCACAGATACGCAGTATTTT.

The chain couples TRBV6-5 to TRBJ1-2; D not resolved. Germline values: CDR1 MNHEY, CDR2 SVGAGI. The CDR3 totals 14 residues. The V end was cut by 5 bases, the J end by 2 bases, with 12 bases between. The CDR3: CASSPRGLNYGYTF. The CDR3 bases are TGTGCCAGCAGTCCTCGTGGGCTCAACTATGGCTACACCTTC.

J is TRBJ2-3 and V is TRBV5-4, with 12 bases identical to TRBD2. The CDR3 totals 15 residues. V dropped 4 bases and J dropped 2; count of bases not matched to a gene: 2. CDR1 is SGHNT and CDR2 is YYREEE in the germline V gene (reference sequence). The CDR3 loop reads CASSRTSGDTDTQYF. The DNA of the CDR3 is TGTGCCAGCAGCCGGACTAGCGGGGACACAGATACGCAGTATTTT.

The CDR3 nucleotides read TGTGCCAGCAGCCGGACAGGGGGCATCGATGGCTACACCTTC. This encodes CASSRTGGIDGYTF. V gene TRBV6-6 combines with J gene TRBJ1-2; the match to TRBD1 covers 11 bases. Germline loops: CDR1 MNHNY, CDR2 SVGAGI (reference sequence). The CDR3 has 14 residues. V dropped 6 bases and J dropped 6; count of bases not matched to a gene: 6.

This chain uses TRBV6-1 with TRBJ1-5; D not certain. The CDR3 is 12 residues long. Trimming shortened V by 2 bases and J by 5 bases, and 4 bases separated the two germline ends. Germline V gives CDR1 MNHNS, CDR2 SASEGT. This CDR3 is CASSESYQPQHF. In DNA, the CDR3 is TGTGCCAGCAGTGAAAGCTATCAGCCCCAGCATTTT.